These 4 T cell receptor beta chains share one sample of origin, sequenced in a study of blood T cell repertoires in COVID-19. Clones were read by immunoSEQ multiplex PCR, and TCRdb kept only the in-frame ones, dropping some. The repertoire holds tens of thousands of clones, with 88% as singletons. Sequencing was carried out using peripheral blood. The receptor set was obtained from a man in his sixties or seventies with acute or convalescent COVID-19.

This rearrangement joins TRBV9 to TRBJ2-5; D is possibly TRBD1 (6 bases). The CDR3 is 21 residues long. From germline, CDR1 is SGDLS and CDR2 YYNGEE. The ends were cut back, 3 bases at V and 3 bases at J, with 33 bases in the middle. The CDR3 loop is CASSGRDKRNLGMANKETQYF. CDR3 DNA: TGTGCCAGCAGCGGCCGGGACAAACGGAACCTTGGTATGGCAAACAAAGAGACCCAGTACTTC.

The gene calls are TRBV5-1 and TRBJ2-2; a possible D gene is TRBD1 (5 bases). Trimming left V 4 bases short and J 2 bases short, with 9 bases between. Germline V gene data show CDR1 as SGHRS and CDR2 as YFSETQ. The CDR3 runs 14 residues. CDR3 bases: TGCGCCAGCAGCCCAACAGGAAACACCGGGGAGCTGTTTTTT. It yields the protein CASSPTGNTGELFF.

The CDR3 sequence: CATLAGGPYNEQFF. CDR3 sequence (DNA): TGCGCCACCCTAGCGGGGGGGCCCTACAATGAGCAGTTCTTC. The rearrangement uses TRBV10-2 and TRBJ2-1; 12 bases are shared with TRBD2. Losses at the gene ends were 10 bases for V and 2 bases for J; bases not matched to a gene: 3. CDR3 size: 14 residues. Germline-derived CDR1 and CDR2 are WSHSY and SAAADI.

This chain connects TRBV19 to TRBJ1-1, with 7 bases fitting TRBD1. Germline V CDR1 and CDR2: LNHDA, SQIVND (reference sequence). V lost 5 bases to trimming and J lost 1 base; unmatched junction nucleotides: 1. The CDR3 consists of 13 residues. The DNA of the CDR3 is TGTGCCAGTAGTTGGACAGGGAACACTGAAGCTTTCTTT. As protein: CASSWTGNTEAFF.